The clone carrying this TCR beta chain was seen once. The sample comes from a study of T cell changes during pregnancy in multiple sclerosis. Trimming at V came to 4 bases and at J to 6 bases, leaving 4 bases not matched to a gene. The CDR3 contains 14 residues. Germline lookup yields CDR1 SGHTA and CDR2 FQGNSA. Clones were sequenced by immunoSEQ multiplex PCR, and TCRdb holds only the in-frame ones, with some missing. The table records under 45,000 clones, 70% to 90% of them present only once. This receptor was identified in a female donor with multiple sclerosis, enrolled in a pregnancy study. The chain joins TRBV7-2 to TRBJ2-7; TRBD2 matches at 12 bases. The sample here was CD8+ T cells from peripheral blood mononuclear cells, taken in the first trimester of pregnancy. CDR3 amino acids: CASSSGTSGLEQYF. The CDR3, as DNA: TGTGCCAGCAGCTCCGGGACTAGCGGGCTCGAGCAGTACTTC.